This TCR beta chain was sequenced for a study of T cell responses to AZD1222 COVID-19 vaccine. Study-wide findings and caveats: Two AZD1222 doses significantly raised spike-specific TCR breadth and depth over controls. Of spike-specific TCRs, nearly half reportedly target regions left unmutated in variants. Dominant CD4 TCR responses targeted spike regions 160-218 and 743-854.

This clone has a single count. Its specificity is not known. V was pared by 0 bases and J by 3 bases, with 7 bases between. CDR1 SGHNT and CDR2 YYREEE come from the germline V gene (reference sequence). The CDR3 sequence is 14 residues long. This table comes from immunoSEQ multiplex PCR, and its TCRdb copy is limited to in-frame clones, with some not included. The sample contains under 100,000 clones, 80% to 90% of which appear only once. This sequence joins TRBV5-4 and TRBJ1-5; tentatively, D is TRBD1 (5 bases). The sample in question was peripheral blood, obtained on day 0 of AZD1222 vaccination. The source is an adult in good health. CDR3 residues: CASSLGGYNQPQHF. Here the CDR3 DNA reads TGTGCCAGCAGCTTGGGGGGGTACAATCAGCCCCAGCATTTT.